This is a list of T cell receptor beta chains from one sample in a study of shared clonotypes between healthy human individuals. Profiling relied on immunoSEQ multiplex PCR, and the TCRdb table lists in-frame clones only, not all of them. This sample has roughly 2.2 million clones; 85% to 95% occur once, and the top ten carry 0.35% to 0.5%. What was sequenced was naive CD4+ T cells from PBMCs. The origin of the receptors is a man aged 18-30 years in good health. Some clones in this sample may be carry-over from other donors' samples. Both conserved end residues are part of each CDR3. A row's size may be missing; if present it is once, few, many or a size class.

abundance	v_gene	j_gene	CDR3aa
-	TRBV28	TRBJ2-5	CASRPSRGAGGQETQYF
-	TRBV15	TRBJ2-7	CATSRVGTSRFYEQYF
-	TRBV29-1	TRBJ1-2	CSAGPQGAVDYGYTF
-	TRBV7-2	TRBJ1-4	CASSLEGRGMGEKLFF
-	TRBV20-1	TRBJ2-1	CSLYESEQFF
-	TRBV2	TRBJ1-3	CASSYAGSGNTIYF
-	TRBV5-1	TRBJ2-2	CASSLEGIGTGELFF
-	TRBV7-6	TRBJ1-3	CASSLAGFGNTIYF
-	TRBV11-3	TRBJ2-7	CASSLDQASGSVGEQYF
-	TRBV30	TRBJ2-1	CAWSGASGSYNEQFF
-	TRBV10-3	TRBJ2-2	CAIMGAGPYTGELFF
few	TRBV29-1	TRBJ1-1	CSVVGGKGSTEAFF
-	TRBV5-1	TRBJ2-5	CASSPSGQQETQYF
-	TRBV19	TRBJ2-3	CASSMGLAADTQYF
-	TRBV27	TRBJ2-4	CASSLKLGDFSQYF
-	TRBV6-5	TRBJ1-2	CASLSPAHSYGYTF
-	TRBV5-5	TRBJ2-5	CASSLEGMRQETQYF